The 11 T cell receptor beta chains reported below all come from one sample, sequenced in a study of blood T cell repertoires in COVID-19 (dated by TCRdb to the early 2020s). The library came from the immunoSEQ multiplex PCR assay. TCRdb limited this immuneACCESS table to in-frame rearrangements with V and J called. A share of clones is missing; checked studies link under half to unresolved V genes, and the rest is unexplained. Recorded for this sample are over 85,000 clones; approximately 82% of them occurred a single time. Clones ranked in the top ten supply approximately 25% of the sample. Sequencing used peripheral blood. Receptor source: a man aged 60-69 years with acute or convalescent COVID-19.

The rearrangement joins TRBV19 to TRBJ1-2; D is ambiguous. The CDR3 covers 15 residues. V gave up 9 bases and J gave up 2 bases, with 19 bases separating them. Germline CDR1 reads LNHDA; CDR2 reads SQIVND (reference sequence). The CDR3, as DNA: TGTGCCAGCCTCCGAGGGCGATCCGGAAACTATGGCTACACCTTC. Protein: CASLRGRSGNYGYTF.

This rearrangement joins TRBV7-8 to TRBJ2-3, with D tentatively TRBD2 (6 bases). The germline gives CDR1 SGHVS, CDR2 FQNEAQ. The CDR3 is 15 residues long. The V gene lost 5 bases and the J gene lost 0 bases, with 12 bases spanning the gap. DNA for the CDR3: TGTGCCAGCAGCCCCTCCAGCGGGAGCACAGATACGCAGTATTTT. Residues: CASSPSSGSTDTQYF.

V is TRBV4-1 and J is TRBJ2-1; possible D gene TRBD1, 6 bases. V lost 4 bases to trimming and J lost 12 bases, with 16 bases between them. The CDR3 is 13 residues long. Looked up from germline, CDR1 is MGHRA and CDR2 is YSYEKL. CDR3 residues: CASSLLQGEVQFF. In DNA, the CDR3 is TGCGCCAGCAGCCTCCTACAGGGTGAGGTGCAGTTCTTC.

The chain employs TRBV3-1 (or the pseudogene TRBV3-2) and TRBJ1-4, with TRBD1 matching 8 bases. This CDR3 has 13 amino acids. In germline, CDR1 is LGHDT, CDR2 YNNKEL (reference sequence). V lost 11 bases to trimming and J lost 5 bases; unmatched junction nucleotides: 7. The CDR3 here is CAAQGGPNEKLFF. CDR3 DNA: TGTGCCGCACAGGGGGGACCCAATGAAAAACTGTTTTTT.

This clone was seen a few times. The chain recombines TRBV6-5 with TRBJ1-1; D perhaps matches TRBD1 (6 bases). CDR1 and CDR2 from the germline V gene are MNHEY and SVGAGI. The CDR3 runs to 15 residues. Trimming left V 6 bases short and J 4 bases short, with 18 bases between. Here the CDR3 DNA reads TGTGCCAGCAGAGCTCCACGTGGACAGAGCACTGAAGCTTTCTTT. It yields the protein CASRAPRGQSTEAFF.

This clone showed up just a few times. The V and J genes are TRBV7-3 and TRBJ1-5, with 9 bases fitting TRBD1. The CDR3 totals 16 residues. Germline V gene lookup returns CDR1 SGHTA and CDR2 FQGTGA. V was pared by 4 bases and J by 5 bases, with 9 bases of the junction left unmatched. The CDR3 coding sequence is TGTGCCAGCAGCTGCCCCCGGGACAGGGTCGATCAGCCCCAGCATTTT. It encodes CASSCPRDRVDQPQHF.

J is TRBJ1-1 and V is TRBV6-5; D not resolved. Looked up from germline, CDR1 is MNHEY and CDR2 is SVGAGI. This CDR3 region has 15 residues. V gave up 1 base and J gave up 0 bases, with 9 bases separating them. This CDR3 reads CASSYLGRMNTEAFF. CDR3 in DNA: TGTGCCAGCAGTTACTTGGGGAGAATGAACACTGAAGCTTTCTTT.

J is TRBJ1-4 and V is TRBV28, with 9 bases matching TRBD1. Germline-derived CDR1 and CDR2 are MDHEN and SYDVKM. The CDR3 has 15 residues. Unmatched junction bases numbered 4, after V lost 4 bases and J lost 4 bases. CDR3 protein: CASSSTGGYNEKLFF. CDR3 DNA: TGTGCCAGCAGTTCAACAGGGGGCTATAATGAAAAACTGTTTTTT.

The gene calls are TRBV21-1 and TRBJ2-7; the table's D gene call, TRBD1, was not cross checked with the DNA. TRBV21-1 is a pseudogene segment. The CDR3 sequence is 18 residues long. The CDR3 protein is CASSGRDRGLLNSYEQYV. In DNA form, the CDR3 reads TGTGCCAGCAGCGGCCGGGACAGGGGCCTCCTAAACTCCTACGAGCAGTACGTC.

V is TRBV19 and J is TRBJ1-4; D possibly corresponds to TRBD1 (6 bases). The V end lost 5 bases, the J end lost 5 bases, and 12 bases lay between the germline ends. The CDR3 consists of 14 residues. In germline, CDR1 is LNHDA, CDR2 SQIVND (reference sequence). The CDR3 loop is CASSRGQQNEKLFF. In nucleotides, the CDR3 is TGTGCCAGTAGTCGTGGACAGCAAAATGAAAAACTGTTTTTT.

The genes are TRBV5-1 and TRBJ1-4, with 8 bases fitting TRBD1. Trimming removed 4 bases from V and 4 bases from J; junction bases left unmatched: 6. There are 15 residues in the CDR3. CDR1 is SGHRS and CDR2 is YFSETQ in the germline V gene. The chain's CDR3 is CASSLQGEGNEKLFF. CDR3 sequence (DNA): TGCGCCAGCAGCCTACAGGGGGAGGGTAATGAAAAACTGTTTTTT.